Following are 18 T cell receptor beta chains from one sample sequenced in a study of blood T cell repertoires in COVID-19. Libraries were prepared by immunoSEQ multiplex PCR; TCRdb keeps only in-frame clonotypes and omits some of them. Of 200,000 to 250,000 clones in the sample, about 90% were seen once. The sequencing sample was made of PBMCs or T cells enriched from blood (not recorded which). The receptors were sampled from a woman between 50 and 59 years old with acute COVID-19.

This clone was counted a single time. This sequence joins TRBV29-1 and TRBJ2-7, with TRBD2 matching 7 bases. V trimming: 0 bases; J trimming: 1 base; junction bases outside the gene matches: 3. The CDR3 runs 14 residues. Germline V CDR1 and CDR2: SQVTM, ANQGSEA. The CDR3 DNA reads as TGCAGCGTTGAAGATGGTAGCGGGTCCTACGAGCAGTACTTC. The encoded protein is CSVEDGSGSYEQYF.

The V gene is TRBV5-6, the J gene TRBJ2-2, with 8 bases that match TRBD2. With V trimmed by 6 bases and J by 2 bases, 9 bases remained unmatched. CDR1 SGHDT and CDR2 YYEEEE come from the germline V gene. This CDR3 spans 16 amino acids. In DNA, the CDR3 is TGTGCCAGCACCCCTATGGCGGGAGGCAACACCGGGGAGCTGTTTTTT. Translated, it gives CASTPMAGGNTGELFF.

The chain recombines TRBV24-1 with TRBJ1-1, with 7 bases that match TRBD1. In germline, CDR1 is KGHDR, CDR2 SFDVKD. V trimming: 4 bases; J trimming: 14 bases; junction bases outside the gene matches: 12. CDR3 length: 13 residues. The CDR3 loop reads CATSDYGTARRFF. CDR3 nucleotides: TGTGCCACCAGTGACTACGGGACAGCCCGACGGTTCTTT.

This chain connects TRBV19 to TRBJ1-1; 7 nucleotides match TRBD1. The length of the CDR3 is 13 residues. With 8 bases clipped from V and 2 bases from J, the junction kept 5 bases outside the gene matches. Germline V gene lookup returns CDR1 LNHDA and CDR2 SQIVND (reference sequence). CDR3 sequence: CASGGQINTEAFF. For the CDR3, the DNA is TGTGCCAGTGGGGGACAGATTAACACTGAAGCTTTCTTT.

The V gene is TRBV7-9, the J gene TRBJ2-2; 12 nucleotides agree with TRBD2. There are 16 residues in the CDR3. Unmatched junction bases numbered 6, after V lost 6 bases and J lost 4 bases. Germline-derived CDR1 and CDR2 are SEHNR and FQNEAQ (reference sequence). As DNA, the CDR3 is TGTGCCAGCAGGATACCGGGACTAGCGGGCACCGGGGAGCTGTTTTTT. This encodes CASRIPGLAGTGELFF.

The chain combines TRBV19 with TRBJ2-3; 10 bases match TRBD2. The CDR3 extends over 17 amino acids. Germline V gene sequence: CDR1 LNHDA, CDR2 SQIVND (reference sequence). V trimming: 4 bases; J trimming: 0 bases; junction bases outside the gene matches: 7. The CDR3 bases are TGTGCCAGTAGTAAGCGAGGACTAGCGGTTAGCACAGATACGCAGTATTTT. It is translated as CASSKRGLAVSTDTQYF.

This chain uses TRBV2 with TRBJ1-1, with D possibly being TRBD1 (6 bases). Germline V gives CDR1 SNHLY, CDR2 FYNNEI. CDR3 length: 14 residues. Trimming took off 0 bases at V and 5 bases at J, with 10 bases between the two ends. The CDR3 sequence is CASSEAQGWTEAFF. CDR3 DNA sequence: TGTGCCAGCAGTGAAGCTCAGGGGTGGACTGAAGCTTTCTTT.

This sequence joins TRBV4-2 and TRBJ2-3; weak D call: TRBD1 (6 bases). The V gene's germline CDR1 is LGHNA and CDR2 YNFKEQ. The CDR3 loop spans 16 amino acids. Between the trimmed V and J ends, which lost 4 bases and 2 bases, there was a span of 16 bases. CDR3 sequence reads: CASSPDSHELTDTQYF. The CDR3 region has the DNA TGTGCCAGCAGCCCGGACAGCCACGAACTCACAGATACGCAGTATTTT.

This clone was seen only once. The chain carries TRBV7-9 and TRBJ1-1, with a tentative D call TRBD1 (5 bases). Trimming shortened V by 1 base and J by 0 bases, and 12 bases separated the two germline ends. This CDR3 region has 16 residues. Germline CDR1 and CDR2: SEHNR and FQNEAQ (reference sequence). In DNA, the CDR3 is TGTGCCAGCAGCTTAGGACAGTTCCACATGAACACTGAAGCTTTCTTT. This sequence encodes CASSLGQFHMNTEAFF.

This chain uses TRBV15 with TRBJ1-5; TRBD1 agrees at 7 bases. After removal of 3 bases from V and 5 bases from J, the junction contained 10 bases not matched to a gene. Germline V CDR1 and CDR2: LNHNV, YYDKDF (reference sequence). The length of the CDR3 is 16 residues. DNA for the CDR3: TGTGCCACCAGCAGGGTGGTGAGACAGGGTGATCAGCCCCAGCATTTT. It codes for CATSRVVRQGDQPQHF.

For the CDR3, the DNA is TGCGCCAGCAGCACAACCGGGACAGCTAGATCTGGGGCCAACGTCCTGACTTTC. Its translation is CASSTTGTARSGANVLTF. This chain links TRBV5-1 with TRBJ2-6; 7 bases fit TRBD1. Germline loops: CDR1 SGHRS, CDR2 YFSETQ. V lost 4 bases to trimming and J lost 1 base; unmatched junction nucleotides: 11. CDR3 length: 18 amino acids. Based on the CDR3 plus reference TRBV5-1 and TRBJ2-6, the full variable domain is KAGVTQTPRYLIKTRGQQVTLSCSPISGHRSVSWYQQTPGQGLQFLFEYFSETQRNKGNFPGRFSGRQFSNSRSEMNVSTLELGDSALYLCASSTTGTARSGANVLTFGAGSRLTVL.

The gene calls are TRBV27 and TRBJ2-1; 8 nucleotides match TRBD1. The CDR3 length is 14 residues. V gave up 10 bases and J gave up 7 bases; unmatched junction bases: 12. From germline, CDR1 is MNHEY and CDR2 SMNVEV (reference sequence). The CDR3 spells CATEAGGRRNEQFF. The CDR3 DNA reads TGTGCCACCGAGGCAGGGGGCCGGAGGAATGAGCAGTTCTTC.

The chain couples TRBV5-4 to TRBJ2-1; weak D call: TRBD2 (6 bases). The CDR3 covers 15 residues. Trimming took 6 bases from V and 6 from J, leaving 19 bases between them. Germline CDR1 and CDR2: SGHNT and YYREEE (reference sequence). The CDR3 DNA follows: TGTGCCAGCACCTATGGAGGGTCACGGCCCAATGAGCAGTTCTTC. Translating it yields CASTYGGSRPNEQFF.

The J gene is TRBJ1-1, the V gene TRBV19, with 9 bases identical to TRBD1. V was pared by 4 bases and J by 4 bases, with 7 bases of the junction left unmatched. CDR3 length: 15 residues. Looked up from germline, CDR1 is LNHDA and CDR2 is SQIVND (reference sequence). In DNA, the CDR3 is TGTGCCAGTAGTACCACCGGGACAGGGAGCACTGAAGCTTTCTTT. Translated, it gives CASSTTGTGSTEAFF.

This clone was observed a few times. V gene TRBV4-1 combines with J gene TRBJ2-1, with D perhaps matching TRBD1 (5 bases). From germline, CDR1 is MGHRA and CDR2 YSYEKL. V lost 5 bases to trimming and J lost 5 bases, with 13 bases between them. CDR3 length equals 14 residues. Here the CDR3 reads CASSALGHDNEQFF. In DNA form, the CDR3 reads TGCGCCAGCAGCGCCTTAGGACACGACAATGAGCAGTTCTTC.

The J gene is TRBJ2-5, the V gene TRBV7-3, with 13 bases fitting TRBD2. Trimming at V came to 2 bases and at J to 2 bases, leaving 2 bases not matched to a gene. This CDR3 region has 16 residues. CDR1 is SGHTA and CDR2 is FQGTGA in the germline V gene. The CDR3 bases are TGTGCCAGCAGCTTACAGGGACTAGCGGGACAAGAGACCCAGTACTTC. Its translation is CASSLQGLAGQETQYF.

This chain links TRBV30 with TRBJ2-1; D unclear. V shed 1 base and J shed 6 bases, with 10 bases lying between them. The CDR3 has 13 residues. Per germline, CDR1 GTSNPN and CDR2 SVGIG (reference sequence). The DNA of the CDR3 is TGTGCCTGGAGTGCCCGACTCCGCAATGAGCAGTTCTTC. Residues: CAWSARLRNEQFF.

This clone was detected only once. The genes are TRBV3-1 (or the pseudogene TRBV3-2) and TRBJ1-1; a weak D match, TRBD1 (6 bases). Trimming removed 3 bases at V and 11 bases at J, with 25 bases between. CDR3 length equals 16 residues. The germline V gene has CDR1 LGHDT and CDR2 YNNKEL (reference sequence). Written as DNA, the CDR3 is TGTGCCAGCAGCCAGGGGGTGGCGGGGGGCCCCGCCGGGGCTTTCTTT. Its protein product is CASSQGVAGGPAGAFF.